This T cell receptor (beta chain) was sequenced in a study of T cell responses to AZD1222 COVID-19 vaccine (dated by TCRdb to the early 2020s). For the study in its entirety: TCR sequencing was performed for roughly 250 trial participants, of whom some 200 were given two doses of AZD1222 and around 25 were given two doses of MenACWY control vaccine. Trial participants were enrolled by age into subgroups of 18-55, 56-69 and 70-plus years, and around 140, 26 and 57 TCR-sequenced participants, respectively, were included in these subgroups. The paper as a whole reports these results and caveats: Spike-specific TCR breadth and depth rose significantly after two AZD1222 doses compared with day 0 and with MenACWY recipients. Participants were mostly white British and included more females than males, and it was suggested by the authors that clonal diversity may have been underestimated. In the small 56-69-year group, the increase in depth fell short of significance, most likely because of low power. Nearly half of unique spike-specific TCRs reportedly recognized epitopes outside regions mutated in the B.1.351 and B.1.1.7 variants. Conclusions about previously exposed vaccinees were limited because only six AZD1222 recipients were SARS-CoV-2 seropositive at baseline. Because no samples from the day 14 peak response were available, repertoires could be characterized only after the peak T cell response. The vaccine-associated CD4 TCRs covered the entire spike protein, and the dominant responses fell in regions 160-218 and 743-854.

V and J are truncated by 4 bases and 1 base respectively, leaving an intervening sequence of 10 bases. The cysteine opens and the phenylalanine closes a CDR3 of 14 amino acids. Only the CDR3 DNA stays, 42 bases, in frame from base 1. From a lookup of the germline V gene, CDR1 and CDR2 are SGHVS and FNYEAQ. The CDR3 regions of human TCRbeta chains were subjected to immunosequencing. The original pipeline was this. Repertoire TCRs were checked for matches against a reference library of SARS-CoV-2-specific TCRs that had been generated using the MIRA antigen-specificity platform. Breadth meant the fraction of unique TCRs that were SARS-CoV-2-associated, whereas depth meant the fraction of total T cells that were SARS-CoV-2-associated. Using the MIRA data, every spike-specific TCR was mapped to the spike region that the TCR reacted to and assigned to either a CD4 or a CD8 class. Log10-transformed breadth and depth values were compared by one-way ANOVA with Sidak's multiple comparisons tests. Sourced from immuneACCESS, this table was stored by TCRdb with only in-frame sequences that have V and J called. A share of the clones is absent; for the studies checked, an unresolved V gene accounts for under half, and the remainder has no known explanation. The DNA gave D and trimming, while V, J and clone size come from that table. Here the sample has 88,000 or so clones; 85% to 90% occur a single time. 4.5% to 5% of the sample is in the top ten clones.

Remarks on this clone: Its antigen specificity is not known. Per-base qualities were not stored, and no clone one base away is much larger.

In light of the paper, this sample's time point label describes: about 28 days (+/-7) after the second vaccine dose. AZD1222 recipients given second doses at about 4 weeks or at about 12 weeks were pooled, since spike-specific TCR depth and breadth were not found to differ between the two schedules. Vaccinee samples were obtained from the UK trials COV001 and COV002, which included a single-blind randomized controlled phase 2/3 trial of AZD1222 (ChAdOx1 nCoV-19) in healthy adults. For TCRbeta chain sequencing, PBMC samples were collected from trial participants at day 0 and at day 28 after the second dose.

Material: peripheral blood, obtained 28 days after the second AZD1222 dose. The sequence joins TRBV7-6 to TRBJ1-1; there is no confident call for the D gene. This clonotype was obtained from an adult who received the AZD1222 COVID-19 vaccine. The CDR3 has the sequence CASSSGAENTEAFF. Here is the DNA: TGTGCCAGCAGCTCGGGAGCCGAGAACACTGAAGCTTTCTTT.